A selection of T cell receptor beta chains follows, all from one sample in a study of PD-L1 blockade in urothelial cancer. Libraries were prepared by immunoSEQ multiplex PCR; TCRdb keeps only in-frame clonotypes and omits some of them. In the table there are some 46,000 clones, around 82% of which are singletons. The sample consisted of PBMCs, taken around atezolizumab (anti-PD-L1) treatment. The origin of the receptors is a man aged 60 to 75 with urothelial cancer. CDR3s include the opening cysteine and the closing phenylalanine or tryptophan. The D gene is left open where the match is weak. Clone size is given for some rows only: seen once, a few or many times, or a class if the clone is expanded.

J gene,clone size,V gene,D gene,CDR3 protein,CDR3 DNA
TRBJ2-5,.,TRBV9,.,CASKPDNQETQYF,TGTGCCAGCAAGCCGGACAACCAAGAGACCCAGTACTTC
TRBJ1-2,.,TRBV6-5,.,CASSYQTANSGYTF,TGTGCCAGCAGTTACCAGACAGCGAACAGTGGCTACACCTTC
TRBJ2-1,.,TRBV2,TRBD2,CASSEDPGLASEQFF,TGTGCCAGCAGTGAAGACCCGGGACTAGCAAGTGAGCAGTTCTTC
TRBJ1-2,once,TRBV5-4,TRBD1,CASSYEPQGAFGYTF,TGTGCCAGCAGCTACGAACCCCAGGGGGCGTTTGGCTACACCTTC
TRBJ2-2,.,TRBV11-2,.,CASSARDGGDTGELFF,TGTGCCAGCAGCGCCCGGGACGGAGGGGACACCGGGGAGCTGTTTTTT
TRBJ2-7,.,TRBV5-1,TRBD1,CASSLGQTGGYLGYEQYF,TGCGCCAGCAGCTTGGGTCAAACAGGGGGATATCTGGGCTACGAGCAGTACTTC
TRBJ1-1,few,TRBV20-1,TRBD1,CSARGQGEAFF,TGCAGTGCTAGAGGACAGGGGGAAGCTTTCTTT
TRBJ2-1,.,TRBV7-2,.,CASSLDSNEQFF,TGTGCCAGCAGCCTAGACAGCAATGAGCAGTTCTTC
TRBJ1-6,many,TRBV2,.,CASRQFSSYNSPLHF,TGTGCCAGCAGACAGTTCAGCTCCTATAATTCACCCCTCCACTTT
TRBJ2-5,once,TRBV28,TRBD2,CASGRTRGRGGQETQYF,TGTGCCAGCGGCAGGACTAGGGGTCGGGGTGGGCAAGAGACCCAGTACTTC
TRBJ2-1,.,TRBV10-3,.,CAISADMSNEQFF,TGTGCCATCAGTGCAGACATGAGCAATGAGCAGTTCTTC
TRBJ2-7,.,TRBV23-1,TRBD1,CASSPRDRSYEQYF,TGCGCCAGCAGTCCACGGGACAGATCGTACGAGCAGTACTTC
TRBJ1-2,few,TRBV7-2,.,CASSLGQINYGYTF,TGTGCCAGCAGCTTAGGCCAGATTAACTATGGCTACACCTTC
TRBJ2-7,.,TRBV30,.,CAFLREKRNEQYF,TGTGCCTTCCTCAGGGAAAAAAGGAACGAGCAGTACTTC
TRBJ1-3,.,TRBV7-8,TRBD1,CASSTGTGKGNTIYF,TGTGCCAGCAGCACCGGGACAGGGAAAGGAAACACCATATATTTT
TRBJ1-5,.,TRBV21-1,.,CASSKWGGQPQHF,TGTGCCAGCAGCAAGTGGGGGGGTCAGCCCCAGCATTTT
TRBJ2-6,.,TRBV19,TRBD1,CASTLTGAGANVLTF,TGTGCCAGTACCTTGACAGGGGCTGGGGCCAACGTCCTGACTTTC
TRBJ1-4,.,TRBV7-2,.,CASSFGGSATNEKLFF,TGTGCCAGCAGCTTCGGCGGGTCGGCAACTAATGAAAAACTGTTTTTT
TRBJ2-1,.,TRBV5-1,TRBD2,CASSLRTSGNNEQFF,TGCGCCAGCAGCCTTCGGACTAGCGGAAACAATGAGCAGTTCTTC
TRBJ1-3,.,TRBV9,TRBD1,CASSVGPGTALIGNTIYF,TGTGCCAGCAGCGTAGGTCCAGGGACAGCTCTTATTGGAAACACCATATATTTT
TRBJ1-3,.,TRBV6-5,TRBD1,CASSSLRGSGNTIYF,TGTGCCAGCAGTTCGCTCAGGGGGTCTGGAAACACCATATATTTT
TRBJ2-5,.,TRBV5-1,TRBD2,CASSRTRAGAGETQYF,TGCGCCAGCAGCCGGACTCGGGCGGGAGCGGGAGAGACCCAGTACTTC
TRBJ2-1,.,TRBV2,TRBD1,CASSPIAPGTDYNEQFF,TGTGCCAGCAGCCCCATCGCGCCGGGGACAGACTACAATGAGCAGTTCTTC
TRBJ2-7,.,TRBV15,TRBD1,CATSRGQGLQNEQYF,TGTGCCACCAGCAGAGGACAGGGTCTCCAGAACGAGCAGTACTTC
TRBJ2-6,.,TRBV18,TRBD1,CASSVGGPGANVLTF,TGTGCCAGCTCCGTAGGGGGCCCTGGGGCCAACGTCCTGACTTTC
TRBJ2-7,.,TRBV5-1,.,CASSLLQGYEQYF,TGCGCCAGCAGCTTGCTACAGGGCTACGAGCAGTACTTC
TRBJ1-4,.,TRBV5-4,.,CASSLRTDPEKLFF,TGTGCCAGCAGCTTGAGGACAGACCCTGAAAAACTGTTTTTT
TRBJ1-2,.,TRBV28,.,CASSFGQTGGYTF,TGTGCCAGCAGTTTCGGACAAACCGGCGGCTACACCTTC
TRBJ2-2,.,TRBV10-3,.,CAIGRRLSNTGELFF,TGTGCCATCGGTAGGAGACTTTCGAACACCGGGGAGCTGTTTTTT
TRBJ2-3,.,TRBV29-1,.,CSVSLGQPTDTQYF,TGCAGCGTTTCCCTTGGACAGCCCACAGATACGCAGTATTTT
TRBJ2-7,.,TRBV28,.,CASEVAGRIEQYF,TGTGCCAGCGAGGTAGCAGGGAGGATCGAACAGTACTTC
TRBJ2-7,.,TRBV29-1,.,CRGTRSLLEQYF,TGCAGGGGGACACGGAGTCTCTTAGAGCAGTACTTC
TRBJ2-2,.,TRBV6-4,TRBD1,CASSDSQGAGELFF,TGTGCCAGCAGTGACTCACAGGGGGCCGGGGAGCTGTTTTTT
TRBJ2-7,once,TRBV19,TRBD2,CASSLSSGTSVSYEQYF,TGTGCCAGTAGTCTCAGCTCCGGGACTAGCGTCTCCTACGAGCAGTACTTC
TRBJ2-5,.,TRBV5-1,.,CASSLGTADVGYF,TGCGCCAGCAGCTTGGGGACAGCCGATGTGGGGTACTTC
TRBJ2-2,.,TRBV9,TRBD2,CASSVGGSKRGGELFF,TGTGCCAGCAGCGTCGGCGGGAGTAAAAGGGGCGGGGAGCTGTTTTTT
TRBJ1-5,few,TRBV5-1,TRBD1,CASSLGQGGIQPQHF,TGCGCCAGCAGCTTGGGACAGGGGGGTATTCAGCCCCAGCATTTT
TRBJ2-7,.,TRBV28,TRBD2,CASISGTSVYEQYF,TGTGCCAGCATCTCCGGGACTAGCGTATACGAGCAGTACTTC
TRBJ2-1,.,TRBV28,.,CASSLGSLGGNEQFF,TGTGCCAGCAGTTTAGGATCTTTAGGAGGCAATGAGCAGTTCTTC
TRBJ2-5,.,TRBV7-2,TRBD2,CASSIFPRGRAGKETQYF,TGTGCCAGCAGCATATTCCCTCGCGGGAGGGCCGGGAAGGAGACCCAGTACTTC
TRBJ2-5,.,TRBV19,.,CASSRGRGETQYF,TGTGCCAGTAGTAGAGGTCGGGGAGAGACCCAGTACTTC
TRBJ1-4,.,TRBV20-1,.,CSARDGETLFF,TGCAGTGCTAGAGATGGGGAGACCTTGTTTTTT
TRBJ2-7,.,TRBV7-8,.,CASSSFGEQYF,TGTGCCAGCAGCTCCTTCGGGGAGCAGTACTTC
TRBJ1-2,few,TRBV2,TRBD1,CASRGTGAGYTF,TGTGCCAGCAGGGGGACAGGGGCTGGCTACACCTTC
TRBJ2-7,.,TRBV28,.,CASSLTGEQYF,TGTGCCAGCAGTTTAACGGGCGAGCAGTACTTC
TRBJ2-2,.,TRBV5-8,TRBD2,CASRFGLANTGELFF,TGTGCCAGCAGGTTTGGACTAGCGAACACCGGGGAGCTGTTTTTT
TRBJ1-4,.,TRBV6-1,.,CASSDRHNEKLFF,TGTGCCAGCAGCGACAGGCATAATGAAAAACTGTTTTTT
TRBJ2-1,.,TRBV5-1,TRBD2,CASSFGSGGKLNEQFF,TGCGCCAGCAGCTTTGGTAGCGGGGGGAAACTTAATGAGCAGTTCTTC
TRBJ1-3,.,TRBV4-3,.,CASSQAGQGIISGNTIYF,TGCGCCAGCAGCCAAGCAGGGCAGGGCATTATCTCTGGAAACACCATATATTTT
TRBJ2-3,.,TRBV28,.,CASSLPTAHTDTQYF,TGTGCCAGCAGTCTGCCGACAGCCCACACAGATACGCAGTATTTT
TRBJ2-5,.,TRBV7-2,TRBD2,CASSLALSGRPETQYF,TGTGCCAGCAGCTTAGCGCTTAGCGGGAGGCCAGAGACCCAGTACTTC
TRBJ1-2,once,TRBV28,TRBD1,CASRRQGQHGYTF,TGTGCCAGCAGAAGACAGGGGCAGCATGGCTACACCTTC
TRBJ1-4,.,TRBV7-8,.,CASRVGGSSGEKLFF,TGTGCCAGCAGGGTTGGCGGTAGTAGTGGTGAAAAACTGTTTTTT
TRBJ2-3,few,TRBV7-6,.,CASSLYSTDTQYF,TGTGCCAGCAGCCTATACAGCACAGATACGCAGTATTTT
TRBJ1-2,few,TRBV11-2,.,CASSLRGSDYGYTF,TGTGCCAGCAGCTTACGGGGATCCGACTATGGCTACACCTTC
TRBJ2-3,.,TRBV15,.,CATSRAGEAGDTQYF,TGTGCCACCAGCAGAGCTGGAGAGGCTGGGGATACGCAGTATTTT
TRBJ1-1,.,TRBV7-9,TRBD1,CASSLAQGGTEAFF,TGTGCCAGCAGCTTAGCTCAGGGGGGCACTGAAGCTTTCTTT